In its sample, the clone carrying this TCR beta chain was seen a few times. Antigen unknown. This sample stems from a study of tumor-infiltrating lymphocytes in localized non-small cell lung cancer. Study-level background: Patients included smokers and never-smokers with various histologies, some sampled after neoadjuvant chemotherapy. Each patient gave resected tumor and non-adjacent uninvolved lung tissue. Findings and limits, study-wide: Only some patients had TCR sequencing, depending on available tissue.

Germline CDR1 and CDR2: SGHDN and FVKESK. This CDR3 region has 11 residues. Deletions cut 4 bases from V and 0 bases from J, with 1 base between. Some clones are missing from TCRdb's copy, which holds only in-frame ones; the method was immunoSEQ multiplex PCR. The sample lists around 12,000 clones; around four fifths were seen once. The sequencing sample was made of uninvolved lung tissue not adjacent to the tumor. The origin of this receptor is a human donor with non-small cell lung cancer. V usage is TRBV14 and J usage is TRBJ2-7; D is ambiguous. Here the CDR3 DNA reads TGTGCCAGCAGCCGCTCCTACGAGCAGTACTTC. It codes for CASSRSYEQYF. Complete variable domain (other parts from reference TRBV14 and TRBJ2-7): EAGVTQFPSHSVIEKGQTVTLRCDPISGHDNLYWYRRVMGKEIKFLLHFVKESKQDESGMPNNRFLAERTGGTYSTLKVQPAELEDSGVYFCASSRSYEQYFGPGTRLTVT.